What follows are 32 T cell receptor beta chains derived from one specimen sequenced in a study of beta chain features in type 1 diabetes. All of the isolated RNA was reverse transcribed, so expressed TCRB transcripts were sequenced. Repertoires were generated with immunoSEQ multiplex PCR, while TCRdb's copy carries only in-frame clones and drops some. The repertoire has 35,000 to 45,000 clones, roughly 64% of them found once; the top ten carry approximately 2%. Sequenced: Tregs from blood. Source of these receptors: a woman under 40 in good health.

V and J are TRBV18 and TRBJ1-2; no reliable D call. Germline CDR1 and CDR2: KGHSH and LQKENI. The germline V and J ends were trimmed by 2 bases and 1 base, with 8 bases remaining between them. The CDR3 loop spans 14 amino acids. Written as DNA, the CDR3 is TGTGCCAGCTCACCAGAGGCCTATAACTATGGCTACACCTTC. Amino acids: CASSPEAYNYGYTF. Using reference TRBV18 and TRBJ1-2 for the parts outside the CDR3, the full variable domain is NAGVMQNPRHLVRRRGQEARLRCSPMKGHSHVYWYRQLPEEGLKFMVYLQKENIIDESGMPKERFSAEFPKEGPSILRIQQVVRGDSAAYFCASSPEAYNYGYTFGSGTRLTVV.

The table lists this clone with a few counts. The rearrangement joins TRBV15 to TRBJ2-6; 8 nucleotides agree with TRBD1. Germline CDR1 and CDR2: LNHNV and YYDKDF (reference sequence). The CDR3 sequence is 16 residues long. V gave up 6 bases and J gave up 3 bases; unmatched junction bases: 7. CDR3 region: CATSGRGRFGANVLTF. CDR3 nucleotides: TGTGCCACCAGTGGCAGGGGGCGCTTTGGGGCCAACGTCCTGACTTTC.

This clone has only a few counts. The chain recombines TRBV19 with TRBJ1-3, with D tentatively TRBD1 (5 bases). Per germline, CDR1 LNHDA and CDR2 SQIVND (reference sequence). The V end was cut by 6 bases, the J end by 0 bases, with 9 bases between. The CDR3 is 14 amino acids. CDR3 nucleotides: TGTGCCAGTAGACAGGTCGGCTCTGGAAACACCATATATTTT. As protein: CASRQVGSGNTIYF.

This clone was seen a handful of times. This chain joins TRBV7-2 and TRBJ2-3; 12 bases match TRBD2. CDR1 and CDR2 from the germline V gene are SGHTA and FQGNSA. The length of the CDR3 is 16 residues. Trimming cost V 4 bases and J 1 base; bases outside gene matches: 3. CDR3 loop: CASSSRLAGGTDTQYF. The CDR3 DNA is TGTGCCAGCAGCTCCAGACTAGCGGGAGGCACAGATACGCAGTATTTT.

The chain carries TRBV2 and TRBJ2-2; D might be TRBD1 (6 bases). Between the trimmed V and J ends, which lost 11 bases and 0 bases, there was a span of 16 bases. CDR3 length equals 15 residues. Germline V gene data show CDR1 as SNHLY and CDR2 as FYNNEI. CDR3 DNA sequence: TGTGCCGGTCGGGGACCAGGGGCGAACACCGGGGAGCTGTTTTTT. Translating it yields CAGRGPGANTGELFF.

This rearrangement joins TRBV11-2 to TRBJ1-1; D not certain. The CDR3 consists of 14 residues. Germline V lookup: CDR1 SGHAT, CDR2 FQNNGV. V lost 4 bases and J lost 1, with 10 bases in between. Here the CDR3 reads CASSSLGRNTEAFF. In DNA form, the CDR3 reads TGTGCCAGCAGCTCTCTGGGGAGGAACACTGAAGCTTTCTTT.

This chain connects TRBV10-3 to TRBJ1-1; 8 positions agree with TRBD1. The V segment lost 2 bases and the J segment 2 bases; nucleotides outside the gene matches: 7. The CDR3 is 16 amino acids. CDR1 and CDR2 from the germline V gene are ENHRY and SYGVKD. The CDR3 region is CAISERTGKGNTEAFF. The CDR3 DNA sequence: TGTGCCATCAGTGAGCGGACAGGGAAGGGAAACACTGAAGCTTTCTTT.

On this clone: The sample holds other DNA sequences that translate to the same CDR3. The DNA for the CDR3 is TGCAGCGTTTTGGGGCTAGCGGGAGGGCCTGAGCAGTTCTTC. It specifies CSVLGLAGGPEQFF. The rearrangement joins TRBV29-1 to TRBJ2-1, with 12 nucleotides matching TRBD2. CDR1 is SQVTM, CDR2 ANQGSEA, per germline. Losses at the gene ends were 5 bases for V and 9 bases for J; bases not matched to a gene: 8. CDR3 size: 14 residues.

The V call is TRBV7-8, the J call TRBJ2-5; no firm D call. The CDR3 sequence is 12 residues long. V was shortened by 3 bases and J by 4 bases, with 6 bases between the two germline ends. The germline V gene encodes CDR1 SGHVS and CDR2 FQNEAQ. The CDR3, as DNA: TGTGCCAGCAGCTTCCCCGGAGAGACCCAGTACTTC. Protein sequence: CASSFPGETQYF.

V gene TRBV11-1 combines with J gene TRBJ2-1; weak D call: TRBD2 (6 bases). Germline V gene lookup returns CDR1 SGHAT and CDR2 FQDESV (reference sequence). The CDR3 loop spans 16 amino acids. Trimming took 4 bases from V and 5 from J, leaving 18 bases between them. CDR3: CASSSHNRDLNNEQFF. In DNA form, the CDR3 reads TGTGCCAGCAGCTCACATAACCGGGACTTAAACAATGAGCAGTTCTTC.

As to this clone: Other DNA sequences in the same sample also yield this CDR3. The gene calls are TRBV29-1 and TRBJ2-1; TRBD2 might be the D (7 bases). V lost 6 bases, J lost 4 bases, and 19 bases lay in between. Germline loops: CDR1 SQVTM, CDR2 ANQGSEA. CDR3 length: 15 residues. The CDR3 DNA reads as TGCAGCGTCTATGGGAGAGGGGGGGCGTACAATGAGCAGTTCTTC. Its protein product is CSVYGRGGAYNEQFF.

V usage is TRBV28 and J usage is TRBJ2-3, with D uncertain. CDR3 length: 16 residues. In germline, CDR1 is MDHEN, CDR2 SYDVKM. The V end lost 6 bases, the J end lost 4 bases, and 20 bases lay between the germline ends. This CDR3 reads CASSNAISVRPDTQYF. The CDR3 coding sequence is TGTGCCAGCAGCAACGCCATCAGCGTACGGCCAGATACGCAGTATTTT.

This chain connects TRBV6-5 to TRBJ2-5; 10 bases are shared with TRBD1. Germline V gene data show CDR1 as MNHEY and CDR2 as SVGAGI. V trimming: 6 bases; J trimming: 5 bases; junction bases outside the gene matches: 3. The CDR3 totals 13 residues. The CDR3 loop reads CASRTGGGETQYF. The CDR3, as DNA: TGTGCCAGCAGGACAGGGGGCGGGGAGACCCAGTACTTC.

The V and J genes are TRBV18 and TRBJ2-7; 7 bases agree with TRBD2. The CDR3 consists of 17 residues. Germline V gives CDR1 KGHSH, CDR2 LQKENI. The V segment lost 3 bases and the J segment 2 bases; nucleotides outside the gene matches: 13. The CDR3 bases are TGTGCCAGCTCACCGGTGGGCCCCGGGACTAATCCCTACGAGCAGTACTTC. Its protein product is CASSPVGPGTNPYEQYF.

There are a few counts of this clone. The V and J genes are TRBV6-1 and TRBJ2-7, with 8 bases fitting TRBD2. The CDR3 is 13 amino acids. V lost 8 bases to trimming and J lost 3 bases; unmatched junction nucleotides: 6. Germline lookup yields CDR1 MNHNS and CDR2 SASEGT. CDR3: CASRREGRYEQYF. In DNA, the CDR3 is TGTGCCAGCCGTCGGGAGGGCCGCTACGAGCAGTACTTC.

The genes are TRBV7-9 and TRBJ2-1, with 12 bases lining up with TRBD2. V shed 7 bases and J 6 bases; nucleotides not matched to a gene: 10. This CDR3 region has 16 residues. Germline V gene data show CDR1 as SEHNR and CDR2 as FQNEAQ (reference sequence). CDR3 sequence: CASTLGLAGGPNEQFF. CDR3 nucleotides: TGTGCCAGCACCCTGGGGCTAGCGGGAGGGCCCAATGAGCAGTTCTTC.

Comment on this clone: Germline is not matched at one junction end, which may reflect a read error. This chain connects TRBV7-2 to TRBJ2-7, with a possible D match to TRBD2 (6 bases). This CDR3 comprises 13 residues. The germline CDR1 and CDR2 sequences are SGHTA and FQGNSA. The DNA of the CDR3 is TGTGCCAGCAGCTCGCGGGACGATTTTGGGCGGCACTTC. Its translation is CASSSRDDFGRHF.

The CDR3 sequence: CASSFVFTDTQYF. CDR3 DNA: TGTGCCAGCAGCTTCGTATTCACAGATACGCAGTATTTT. V and J are TRBV7-3 and TRBJ2-3; D not resolved. V lost 3 bases to trimming and J lost 2 bases, with 6 bases between them. The CDR3 runs to 13 residues. Germline CDR1 is SGHTA and CDR2 is FQGTGA.

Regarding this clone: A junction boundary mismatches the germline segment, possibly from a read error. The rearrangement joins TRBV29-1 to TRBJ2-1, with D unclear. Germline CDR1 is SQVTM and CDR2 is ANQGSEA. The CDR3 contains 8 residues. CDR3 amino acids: CSVEASVF. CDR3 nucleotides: TGCAGCGTTGAGGCCTCCGTCTTC.

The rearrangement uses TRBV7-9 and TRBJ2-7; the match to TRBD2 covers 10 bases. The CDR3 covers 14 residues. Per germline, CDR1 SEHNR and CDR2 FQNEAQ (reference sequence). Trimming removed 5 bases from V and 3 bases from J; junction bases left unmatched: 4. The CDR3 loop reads CASSPSGGFYEQYF. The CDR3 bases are TGTGCCAGCAGCCCTAGCGGGGGCTTCTACGAGCAGTACTTC. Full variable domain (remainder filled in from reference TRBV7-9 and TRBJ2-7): DTGVSQNPRHKITKRGQNVTFRCDPISEHNRLYWYRQTLGQGPEFLTYFQNEAQLEKSRLLSDRFSAERPKGSFSTLEIQRTEQGDSAMYLCASSPSGGFYEQYFGPGTRLTVT.

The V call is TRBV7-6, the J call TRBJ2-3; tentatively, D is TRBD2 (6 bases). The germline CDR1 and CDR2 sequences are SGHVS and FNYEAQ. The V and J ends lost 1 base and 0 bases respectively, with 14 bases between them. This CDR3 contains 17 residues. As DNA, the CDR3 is TGTGCCAGCAGCTTAGGTAGCGGTTACGCTAGCACAGATACGCAGTATTTT. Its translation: CASSLGSGYASTDTQYF.

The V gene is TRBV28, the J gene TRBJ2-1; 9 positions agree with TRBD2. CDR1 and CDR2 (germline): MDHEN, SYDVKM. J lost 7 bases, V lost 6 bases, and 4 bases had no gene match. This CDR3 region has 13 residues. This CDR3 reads CASRAGGGNEQFF. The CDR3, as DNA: TGTGCCAGCAGAGCGGGAGGAGGGAATGAGCAGTTCTTC.

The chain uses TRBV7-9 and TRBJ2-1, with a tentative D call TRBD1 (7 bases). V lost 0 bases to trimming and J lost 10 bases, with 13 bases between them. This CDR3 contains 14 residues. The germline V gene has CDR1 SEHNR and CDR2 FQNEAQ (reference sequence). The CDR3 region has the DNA TGTGCCAGCAGCTTAGCTCCTCAGGGGGGAGAGCAGTTCTTC. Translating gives CASSLAPQGGEQFF.

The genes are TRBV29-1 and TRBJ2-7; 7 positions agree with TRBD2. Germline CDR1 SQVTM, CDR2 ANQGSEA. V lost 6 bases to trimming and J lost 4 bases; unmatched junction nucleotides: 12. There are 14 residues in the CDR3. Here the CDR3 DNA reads TGCAGCGTGTGGGAGGGGCTGAACACATACGAGCAGTACTTC. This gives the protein CSVWEGLNTYEQYF.

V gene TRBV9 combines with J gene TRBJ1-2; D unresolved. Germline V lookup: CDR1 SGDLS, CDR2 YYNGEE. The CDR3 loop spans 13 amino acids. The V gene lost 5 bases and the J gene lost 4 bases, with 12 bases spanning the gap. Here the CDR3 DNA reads TGTGCCAGCAGTGAGAATGACTTCTATGGCTACACCTTC. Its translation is CASSENDFYGYTF. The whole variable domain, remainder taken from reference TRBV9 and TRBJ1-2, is DSGVTQTPKHLITATGQRVTLRCSPRSGDLSVYWYQQSLDQGLQFLIQYYNGEERAKGNILERFSAQQFPDLHSELNLSSLELGDSALYFCASSENDFYGYTFGSGTRLTVV.

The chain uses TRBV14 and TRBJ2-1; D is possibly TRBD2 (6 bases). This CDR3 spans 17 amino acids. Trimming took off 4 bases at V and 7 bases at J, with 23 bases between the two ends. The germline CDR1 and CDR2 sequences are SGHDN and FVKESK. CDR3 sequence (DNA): TGTGCCAGCAGCCGCCCCGGAGGGCTACCCCACCGGAATGAGCAGTTCTTC. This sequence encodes CASSRPGGLPHRNEQFF.

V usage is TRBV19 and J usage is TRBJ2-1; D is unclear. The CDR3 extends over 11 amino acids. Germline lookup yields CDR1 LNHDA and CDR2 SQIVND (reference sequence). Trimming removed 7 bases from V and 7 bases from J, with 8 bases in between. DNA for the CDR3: TGTGCCAGTACCTCTAGAAATGAGCAGTTCTTC. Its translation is CASTSRNEQFF.

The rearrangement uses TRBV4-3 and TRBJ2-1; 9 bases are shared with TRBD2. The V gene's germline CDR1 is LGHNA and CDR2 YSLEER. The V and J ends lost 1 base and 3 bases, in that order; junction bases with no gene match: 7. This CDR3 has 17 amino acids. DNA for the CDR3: TGCGCCAGCAGCCAAGTGAATAGCGGGGGCATCTACAATGAGCAGTTCTTC. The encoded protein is CASSQVNSGGIYNEQFF.

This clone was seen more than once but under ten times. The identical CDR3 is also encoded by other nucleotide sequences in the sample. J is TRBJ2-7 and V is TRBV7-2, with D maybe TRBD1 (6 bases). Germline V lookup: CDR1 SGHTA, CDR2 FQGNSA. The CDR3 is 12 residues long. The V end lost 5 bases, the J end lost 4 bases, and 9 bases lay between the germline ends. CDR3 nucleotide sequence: TGTGCCAGCAGCCTGACAGGTTACGAGCAGTACTTC. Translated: CASSLTGYEQYF.

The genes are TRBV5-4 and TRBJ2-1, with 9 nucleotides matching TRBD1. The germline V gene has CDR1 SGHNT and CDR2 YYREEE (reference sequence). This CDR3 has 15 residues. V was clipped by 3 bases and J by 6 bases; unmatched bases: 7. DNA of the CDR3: TGTGCCAGCAGCTCGGGACAGGGAATTCTCAATGAGCAGTTCTTC. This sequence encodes CASSSGQGILNEQFF.

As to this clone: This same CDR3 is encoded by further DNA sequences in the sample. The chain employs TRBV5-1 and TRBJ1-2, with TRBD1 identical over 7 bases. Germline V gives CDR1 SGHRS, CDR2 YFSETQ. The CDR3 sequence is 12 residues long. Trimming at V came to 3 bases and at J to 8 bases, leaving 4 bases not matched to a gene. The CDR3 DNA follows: TGCGCCAGCAGCTCGACAGGGACCGGCTACACCTTC. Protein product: CASSSTGTGYTF.

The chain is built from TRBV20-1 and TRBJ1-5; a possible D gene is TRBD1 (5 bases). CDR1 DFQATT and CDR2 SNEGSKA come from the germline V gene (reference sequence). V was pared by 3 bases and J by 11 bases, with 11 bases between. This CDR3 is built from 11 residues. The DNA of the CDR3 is TGCAGTGCTAGCCTCGGACACTCCCAGCATTTT. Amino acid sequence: CSASLGHSQHF.